The 3 T cell receptor beta chains in this list originate from one sample, sequenced in a study of blood T cell repertoires in COVID-19. Some clones are missing from TCRdb's copy, which holds only in-frame ones; the method was immunoSEQ multiplex PCR. The repertoire holds roughly 270,000 clones, with 80% to 85% as singletons. The sequenced sample was PBMCs or T cells enriched from blood (not recorded which). The source is a man between 40 and 49 years old who had been exposed to COVID-19.

This sequence joins TRBV10-1 and TRBJ2-1; 8 bases agree with TRBD2. This CDR3 spans 14 amino acids. Germline V gives CDR1 WNHNN, CDR2 SYGVQD (reference sequence). J gave up 7 bases and V 5 bases, and 7 bases lay outside the gene matches. The CDR3 DNA sequence: TGCGCCAGCAGTTTAGCGGGACGACAGAATGAGCAGTTCTTC. Residues: CASSLAGRQNEQFF.

The V call is TRBV7-3, the J call TRBJ2-5; unclear D gene. Germline V gene data show CDR1 as SGHTA and CDR2 as FQGTGA. This CDR3 region has 13 residues. Deletions cut 3 bases from V and 5 bases from J, with 10 bases between. The CDR3 coding sequence is TGTGCCAGCAGCTTCGCCCTCGGGGAGACCCAGTACTTC. Translated, it gives CASSFALGETQYF.

The chain couples TRBV6-5 to TRBJ2-5; D ambiguous. The CDR3 is 14 amino acids. V was shortened by 11 bases and J by 8 bases, with 24 bases between the two germline ends. Germline V gene data show CDR1 as MNHEY and CDR2 as SVGAGI. DNA for the CDR3: TGTGCCTGCGAGGTGGCCGGCATTGTATTTACCCAGTACTTC. It yields the protein CACEVAGIVFTQYF.